The 23 T cell receptor beta chains in this list originate from one sample, sequenced in a study of cytomegalovirus exposure and HLA in healthy donors. This PCR relied on a set of 60 Vbeta primers and 13 Jbeta primers. Here immunoSEQ multiplex PCR was the method, and the copy in TCRdb shows in-frame clones only, minus some. The sample has 150,000 to 250,000 clones; 75% to 90% are singletons. What was sequenced was PBMCs. The receptor source for this set is a woman in her fifties or sixties in good health and CMV-seropositive.

The chain has TRBV4-1 and TRBJ2-1; D perhaps matches TRBD1 (6 bases). V gave up 4 bases and J gave up 0 bases, with 19 bases separating them. CDR1 and CDR2 (germline): MGHRA, YSYEKL. This CDR3 is 18 amino acids long. CDR3 region: CASSPPGRHRASYNEQFF. The CDR3 DNA is TGCGCCAGCAGCCCACCAGGACGTCACAGGGCCTCCTACAATGAGCAGTTCTTC.

This clone was found a few times. In DNA form, the CDR3 reads TGTGCCAGCAGTGGGGTGAGACAGAATAGGGCTGAAGCTTTCTTT. Its protein product is CASSGVRQNRAEAFF. This sequence joins TRBV6-1 and TRBJ1-1, with D possibly matching TRBD1 (5 bases). Between the trimmed V and J ends, which lost 4 bases and 6 bases, there was a span of 18 bases. The CDR3 covers 15 residues. Germline V gene sequence: CDR1 MNHNS, CDR2 SASEGT.

As concerns this clone: At one end, the junction sequence differs from germline, possibly due to a read error. This sample includes further DNA sequences coding for the same CDR3. The chain recombines TRBV14 with TRBJ2-3; TRBD2 is a possible D gene (6 bases). Germline assignment: CDR1 SGHDN and CDR2 FVKESK. This CDR3 is built from 15 residues. DNA for the CDR3: TGTGCCAGCAGCCGCAGCGGGTGGAGCACAGATACGCAGTACTTT. Translated: CASSRSGWSTDTQYF.

This chain uses TRBV7-9 with TRBJ1-4; 7 nucleotides match TRBD1. The V gene end was trimmed by 5 bases and the J gene end by 7 bases; junction bases not matched to a gene: 10. Germline V lookup: CDR1 SEHNR, CDR2 FQNEAQ (reference sequence). The CDR3 totals 15 residues. The CDR3 coding sequence is TGTGCCAGCAGCAGACGTGGCAGGGGGATTGAAAAACTGTTTTTT. Protein: CASSRRGRGIEKLFF.

The chain couples TRBV30 to TRBJ2-3; 10 bases agree with TRBD1. The V and J ends lost 5 bases and 5 bases, in that order; junction bases with no gene match: 4. Per germline, CDR1 GTSNPN and CDR2 SVGIG (reference sequence). The CDR3 covers 13 residues. In nucleotides, the CDR3 is TGTGCCTGGGGTGACAGGGGGCAAGATACGCAGTATTTT. Translated: CAWGDRGQDTQYF.

The chain recombines TRBV5-1 with TRBJ1-1; 9 bases are shared with TRBD1. The CDR3 length is 17 residues. V was clipped by 0 bases and J by 6 bases; unmatched bases: 12. Looked up from germline, CDR1 is SGHRS and CDR2 is YFSETQ. Here the CDR3 DNA reads TGCGCCAGCAGCTTGGAGGCGTACAGGGGGCGCAGGCCTGAAGCTTTCTTT. Amino acids: CASSLEAYRGRRPEAFF.

The J gene is TRBJ1-2, the V gene TRBV30; D remains unclear. This CDR3 region has 11 residues. V lost 3 bases, J lost 6 bases, and 8 bases lay in between. Germline CDR1 is GTSNPN and CDR2 is SVGIG (reference sequence). This CDR3 is CAWRTGNGYTF. The CDR3 coding sequence is TGTGCCTGGAGAACCGGGAATGGCTACACCTTC.

This clone came up once. The chain couples TRBV6-5 to TRBJ1-4, with D perhaps matching TRBD1 (5 bases). V gave up 0 bases and J gave up 7 bases, with 12 bases separating them. From germline, CDR1 is MNHEY and CDR2 SVGAGI. This CDR3 has 15 amino acids. The CDR3 reads CASSYSAGRGEKLFF. CDR3 in DNA: TGTGCCAGCAGTTACTCAGCAGGGAGGGGTGAAAAACTGTTTTTT.

Only one count was recorded for this clone. The rearrangement joins TRBV27 to TRBJ1-5, with 9 bases matching TRBD1. There are 18 residues in the CDR3. Germline V gene sequence: CDR1 MNHEY, CDR2 SMNVEV (reference sequence). The V segment lost 5 bases and the J segment 2 bases; nucleotides outside the gene matches: 13. The CDR3 reads CASSPTMPTGGGNQPQHF. CDR3 bases: TGTGCCAGCAGTCCAACGATGCCGACAGGGGGTGGCAATCAGCCCCAGCATTTT.

The chain carries TRBV7-2 and TRBJ1-1; 7 bases agree with TRBD1. Germline CDR1 reads SGHTA; CDR2 reads FQGNSA. The trim removed 5 bases at V and 4 bases at J, leaving 7 bases unmatched. CDR3 length: 14 residues. CDR3: CASSALQGLTEAFF. CDR3 DNA: TGTGCCAGCAGCGCCCTACAGGGGCTCACTGAAGCTTTCTTT.

The chain employs TRBV7-9 and TRBJ2-5, with 9 bases fitting TRBD2. Unmatched junction bases numbered 0, after V lost 4 bases and J lost 3 bases. CDR1 and CDR2 (germline): SEHNR, FQNEAQ (reference sequence). This CDR3 contains 13 residues. Here the CDR3 DNA reads TGTGCCAGCAGCTCTAGCGGGGAAGAGACCCAGTACTTC. It codes for CASSSSGEETQYF.

The chain joins TRBV2 to TRBJ2-5; no firm D call. Germline V gives CDR1 SNHLY, CDR2 FYNNEI. The CDR3 consists of 13 residues. V was trimmed by 3 bases and J by 3 bases, leaving 8 bases between them. CDR3 residues: CASSEYGEETQYF. The CDR3 coding sequence is TGTGCCAGCAGTGAGTACGGAGAAGAGACCCAGTACTTC. Full variable domain (remainder filled in from reference TRBV2 and TRBJ2-5): EPEVTQTPSHQVTQMGQEVILRCVPISNHLYFYWYRQILGQKVEFLVSFYNNEISEKSEIFDDQFSVERPDGSNFTLKIRSTKLEDSAMYFCASSEYGEETQYFGPGTRLLVL.

CDR3 residues: CASSAGQGNTEAFF. The CDR3 DNA follows: TGTGCCAGCAGCGCCGGACAGGGGAACACTGAAGCTTTCTTT. The chain joins TRBV7-2 to TRBJ1-1; the match to TRBD1 covers 8 bases. Germline values: CDR1 SGHTA, CDR2 FQGNSA. There are 14 residues in the CDR3. With 5 bases clipped from V and 1 base from J, the junction kept 3 bases outside the gene matches.

V is TRBV6-5 and J is TRBJ1-1, with TRBD1 matching 10 bases. V lost 4 bases and J lost 3; bases outside the gene matches: 2. Germline values: CDR1 MNHEY, CDR2 SVGAGI. The CDR3 totals 14 residues. The chain's CDR3 is CASSSGQGDTEAFF. The CDR3 DNA follows: TGTGCCAGCAGTTCTGGACAGGGGGACACTGAAGCTTTCTTT.

V gene TRBV7-9 combines with J gene TRBJ1-4; unclear D gene. V was pared by 3 bases and J by 14 bases, with 10 bases between. Germline CDR1 is SEHNR and CDR2 is FQNEAQ (reference sequence). CDR3 length: 11 residues. The CDR3 sequence: CASSLGSRLFF. CDR3 sequence (DNA): TGTGCCAGCAGCTTGGGCAGTCGGCTGTTTTTT.

This rearrangement joins TRBV14 to TRBJ2-1, with 10 bases fitting TRBD2. V dropped 1 base and J dropped 4; count of bases not matched to a gene: 10. Germline V gives CDR1 SGHDN, CDR2 FVKESK. The CDR3 has 18 residues. The CDR3 sequence is CASSQANWGLASYNEQFF. DNA of the CDR3: TGTGCCAGCAGCCAAGCTAACTGGGGACTAGCGAGTTACAATGAGCAGTTCTTC.

This clone was seen a single time. The chain combines TRBV5-1 with TRBJ2-7; 7 nucleotides line up with TRBD1. This CDR3 region has 14 residues. The trim removed 3 bases at V and 2 bases at J, leaving 5 bases unmatched. Germline V gene sequence: CDR1 SGHRS, CDR2 YFSETQ. CDR3 amino acids: CASSSTGSPYEQYF. The CDR3, as DNA: TGCGCCAGCAGCTCGACAGGGTCACCCTACGAGCAGTACTTC.

The chain joins TRBV14 to TRBJ1-2, with 7 bases identical to TRBD1. CDR3 length: 15 residues. The J segment lost 2 bases and the V segment lost 6 bases, leaving 9 bases of the junction unmatched. In germline, CDR1 is SGHDN, CDR2 FVKESK. The CDR3: CASSRRDRYNYGYTF. CDR3 nucleotide sequence: TGTGCCAGCAGTCGTCGGGACAGATACAACTATGGCTACACCTTC.

This clone was observed once. V usage is TRBV15 and J usage is TRBJ2-1; TRBD2 matches 13 bases. The CDR3 is made up of 16 amino acids. Looked up from germline, CDR1 is LNHNV and CDR2 is YYDKDF (reference sequence). V dropped 1 base and J dropped 9; count of bases not matched to a gene: 6. The CDR3 is CATSRARLAGGTEQFF. As DNA, the CDR3 is TGTGCCACCAGCAGAGCTCGACTAGCGGGAGGAACTGAGCAGTTCTTC.

This sequence joins TRBV28 and TRBJ1-2, with D perhaps matching TRBD1 (5 bases). CDR3 size: 12 residues. Per germline, CDR1 MDHEN and CDR2 SYDVKM. Trimming left V 6 bases short and J 4 bases short, with 9 bases between. As DNA, the CDR3 is TGTGCCAGCAGCCAGGGTGTCTATGGCTACACCTTC. Translating gives CASSQGVYGYTF.

The chain joins TRBV28 to TRBJ2-5, with TRBD2 matching over 8 bases. Germline CDR1 reads MDHEN; CDR2 reads SYDVKM. Unmatched junction bases numbered 12, after V lost 7 bases and J lost 5 bases. This CDR3 has 15 amino acids. CDR3 sequence reads: CASTSGGAGEETQYF. For the CDR3, the DNA is TGTGCCAGCACCTCCGGCGGAGCGGGAGAGGAGACCCAGTACTTC.

The chain employs TRBV27 and TRBJ2-7, with a possible D match to TRBD1 (6 bases). Germline assignment: CDR1 MNHEY and CDR2 SMNVEV (reference sequence). Deletions cut 2 bases from V and 5 bases from J, with 10 bases between. The CDR3 length is 13 residues. DNA for the CDR3: TGTGCCAGCAGTTTAAACAGGGTCGACGAGCAGTACTTC. Translating gives CASSLNRVDEQYF.

A word on this clone: This same CDR3 is encoded by further DNA sequences in the sample. The gene calls are TRBV6-1 and TRBJ2-1; a possible D gene is TRBD1 (6 bases). V was trimmed by 7 bases and J by 1 base, leaving 14 bases between them. Looked up from germline, CDR1 is MNHNS and CDR2 is SASEGT. The CDR3 totals 15 residues. The CDR3, as DNA: TGTGCCAGCACAGCCTTTGGACAGTCCTACAATGAGCAGTTCTTC. Its protein is CASTAFGQSYNEQFF.